A single sample is the source of the 30 T cell receptor beta chains below, sequenced in a study of T cells after posttransplantation cyclophosphamide (dated by TCRdb to the mid-2010s). The library was obtained by the immunoSEQ multiplex PCR assay. The table was pulled from immuneACCESS by TCRdb, which kept in-frame rearrangements only. Such tables lose some clones; where checked, under half of the loss comes from unresolved V genes, and the rest has no known cause. Here the sample has roughly 4,900 clones; 61% occur a single time. The ten most abundant clones make up approximately 20% of the sample. The specimen sequenced was memory CD8+ T cells sorted from blood. These receptors were collected from a woman aged 60-75 years in good health, CMV-negative, and a related stem cell transplant donor.

The chain is built from TRBV7-6 and TRBJ2-7; 8 bases fit TRBD2. The germline V gene encodes CDR1 SGHVS and CDR2 FNYEAQ. The CDR3 covers 12 residues. The ends lost 5 bases at V and 6 bases at J; junction bases unmatched: 3. The chain's CDR3 is CASSPGGVEQYF. The CDR3 nucleotides read TGTGCCAGCAGCCCGGGGGGGGTCGAGCAGTACTTC.

This chain links TRBV7-6 with TRBJ2-1; a weak D match, TRBD1 (6 bases). Deletions cut 6 bases from V and 6 bases from J, with 15 bases between. This CDR3 is 14 amino acids long. Germline V CDR1 and CDR2: SGHVS, FNYEAQ. As DNA, the CDR3 is TGTGCCAGCAGTTATCCAGGGACATTCAATGAGCAGTTCTTC. Protein sequence: CASSYPGTFNEQFF. Full variable domain (remainder filled in from reference TRBV7-6 and TRBJ2-1): GAGVSQSPRYKVTKRGQDVALRCDPISGHVSLYWYRQALGQGPEFLTYFNYEAQQDKSGLPNDRFSAERPEGSISTLTIQRTEQRDSAMYRCASSYPGTFNEQFFGPGTRLTVL.

This clone was counted between two and nine times. The chain links TRBV4-1 to TRBJ1-2; D unresolved. CDR1 is MGHRA and CDR2 is YSYEKL in the germline V gene. The CDR3 is 13 residues long. Trimming removed 0 bases at V and 7 bases at J, with 9 bases between. The CDR3 here is CASSQDRGGGYTF. The CDR3, as DNA: TGCGCCAGCAGCCAAGATCGCGGAGGTGGCTACACCTTC.

The chain is built from TRBV27 and TRBJ2-1; 10 nucleotides agree with TRBD2. The CDR3 totals 14 residues. The J segment lost 3 bases and the V segment lost 6 bases, leaving 2 bases of the junction unmatched. Germline CDR1 is MNHEY and CDR2 is SMNVEV (reference sequence). The CDR3 DNA follows: TGTGCCAGCAGGTCTAGCGGGGGCTACAATGAGCAGTTCTTC. Translated, it gives CASRSSGGYNEQFF.

The rearrangement links TRBV2 to TRBJ1-1; D unresolved. V lost 8 bases, J lost 4 bases, and 14 bases lay in between. The CDR3 extends over 13 amino acids. In germline, CDR1 is SNHLY, CDR2 FYNNEI. DNA for the CDR3: TGTGCCAGCGTGACGGGGTCTAGCACTGAAGCTTTCTTT. Translated: CASVTGSSTEAFF.

The CDR3 coding sequence is TGTGCCAGCAGCCAAGATATGGGGGCAGCTGAAAAACTGTTTTTT. Residues: CASSQDMGAAEKLFF. This chain links TRBV4-2 with TRBJ1-4; TRBD1 might be the D (6 bases). The CDR3 runs to 15 residues. CDR1 is LGHNA and CDR2 is YNFKEQ in the germline V gene. V gave up 0 bases and J gave up 7 bases, with 12 bases separating them.

This clone is labeled as medium-sized. V usage is TRBV2 and J usage is TRBJ2-2; 8 nucleotides align to TRBD2. The CDR3 has 15 residues. V lost 6 bases and J lost 1; bases outside the gene matches: 4. Germline assignment: CDR1 SNHLY and CDR2 FYNNEI. The CDR3 spells CASRYSGMNTGELFF. CDR3 nucleotides: TGTGCCAGCAGGTATAGCGGGATGAACACCGGGGAGCTGTTTTTT.

For this clone: Other DNA sequences in the same sample also yield this CDR3. The V call is TRBV19, the J call TRBJ2-7; 7 nucleotides agree with TRBD1. Germline V gene lookup returns CDR1 LNHDA and CDR2 SQIVND (reference sequence). V was pared by 1 base and J by 3 bases, with 3 bases of the junction left unmatched. This CDR3 is 14 amino acids long. The CDR3 nucleotides are TGTGCCAGTAGTATAGTCGCAGGGGGCTACGAGCAGTACTTC. Translation gives CASSIVAGGYEQYF. The full variable domain, its missing parts supplied by reference TRBV19 and TRBJ2-7, is DGGITQSPKYLFRKEGQNVTLSCEQNLNHDAMYWYRQDPGQGLRLIYYSQIVNDFQKGDIAEGYSVSREKKESFPLTVTSAQKNPTAFYLCASSIVAGGYEQYFGPGTRLTVT.

This chain uses TRBV4-1 with TRBJ1-3; no firm D call. Germline CDR1 MGHRA, CDR2 YSYEKL. The CDR3 has 15 residues. V was trimmed by 4 bases and J by 6 bases, leaving 16 bases between them. The DNA of the CDR3 is TGCGCCAGCAGCCCCCACCTGGCTCAGTTAAACACCATATATTTT. This codes for CASSPHLAQLNTIYF.

This chain links TRBV14 with TRBJ2-7; maybe TRBD2 (6 bases). The CDR3 is 16 residues long. Germline CDR1 SGHDN, CDR2 FVKESK. Trimming shortened V by 1 base and J by 2 bases, and 15 bases separated the two germline ends. CDR3 sequence reads: CASSQGIGTLAYEQYF. The CDR3 nucleotides are TGTGCCAGCAGCCAAGGGATTGGGACTCTAGCCTACGAGCAGTACTTC.

This clone was observed a handful of times. Other DNA sequences in the same sample also yield this CDR3. The chain couples TRBV27 to TRBJ2-1; 9 nucleotides line up with TRBD2. Germline V gene data show CDR1 as MNHEY and CDR2 as SMNVEV (reference sequence). The V and J ends lost 3 bases and 6 bases, in that order; junction bases with no gene match: 9. This CDR3 has 16 residues. DNA for the CDR3: TGTGCCAGCAGTTTCTTTTCTGCGGGGGGGGGCAATGAGCAGTTCTTC. Translating it yields CASSFFSAGGGNEQFF.

This clone has just a few counts. The chain has TRBV7-9 and TRBJ2-7; TRBD1 matches at 9 bases. The germline V gene has CDR1 SEHNR and CDR2 FQNEAQ (reference sequence). CDR3 length: 17 amino acids. V shed 4 bases and J 1 base; nucleotides not matched to a gene: 11. As DNA, the CDR3 is TGTGCCAGCAGCTCGACCTCCGGGACAGGGCCTTCCTACGAGCAGTACTTC. This translates into CASSSTSGTGPSYEQYF.

The rearrangement joins TRBV21-1 to TRBJ1-6; no check of the table's D call, TRBD1, against the DNA was made. TRBV21-1 corresponds to a pseudogene. CDR3 size: 16 residues. The CDR3 loop is CASSKGKGQGNSPLHF. CDR3 sequence (DNA): TGTGCCAGCAGCAAAGGAAAGGGACAGGGTAATTCACCCCTCCACTTT.

The chain uses TRBV11-2 and TRBJ2-1; D not resolved. The CDR3 is made up of 13 amino acids. Germline V gene lookup returns CDR1 SGHAT and CDR2 FQNNGV. V was pared by 3 bases and J by 8 bases, with 11 bases between. The CDR3 here is CASSFVPFHEQFF. CDR3 DNA sequence: TGTGCCAGCAGCTTCGTCCCGTTCCATGAGCAGTTCTTC.

CDR3 nucleotides: TGTGCCAGCAGCCCGGGAAGGGGGCTGGTAGGAACTGAAGCTTTCTTT. Protein: CASSPGRGLVGTEAFF. The chain carries TRBV7-2 and TRBJ1-1, with 7 nucleotides matching TRBD1. Germline CDR1 reads SGHTA; CDR2 reads FQGNSA. This CDR3 has 16 amino acids. With 5 bases clipped from V and 5 bases from J, the junction kept 14 bases outside the gene matches.

This clone was counted between two and nine times. The rearrangement links TRBV10-2 to TRBJ2-7; a weak D match, TRBD2 (5 bases). The length of the CDR3 is 14 residues. CDR1 and CDR2 from the germline V gene are WSHSY and SAAADI. V lost 3 bases and J 0 bases, leaving 9 bases between the germline ends. This CDR3 reads CASSEAAHSYEQYF. The CDR3 region has the DNA TGCGCCAGCAGTGAAGCGGCCCACTCCTACGAGCAGTACTTC.

V is TRBV30 and J is TRBJ2-7, with a weak D call TRBD2 (6 bases). CDR1 is GTSNPN, CDR2 SVGIG, per germline (reference sequence). Trimming pared 1 base from V and 3 bases from J, leaving 7 bases between. This CDR3 contains 12 residues. CDR3 in DNA: TGTGCCTGGAGTGGGGAGGTCTACGAGCAGTACTTC. Its protein product is CAWSGEVYEQYF. Full variable domain (remainder filled in from reference TRBV30 and TRBJ2-7): SQTIHQWPATLVQPVGSPLSLECTVEGTSNPNLYWYRQAAGRGLQLLFYSVGIGQISSEVPQNLSASRPQDRQFILSSKKLLLSDSGFYLCAWSGEVYEQYFGPGTRLTVT.

The gene calls are TRBV4-3 and TRBJ1-3; D gene unclear. V dropped 3 bases and J dropped 1 base, with 10 bases sitting between them. Germline V gives CDR1 LGHNA, CDR2 YSLEER. CDR3 length: 15 residues. CDR3 protein: CASSQAAFSGNTIYF. Here the CDR3 DNA reads TGCGCCAGCAGCCAGGCGGCTTTTTCTGGAAACACCATATATTTT.

The V and J genes are TRBV7-8 and TRBJ2-5, with a tentative D call TRBD2 (6 bases). The better agreement between TRBJ2-7 and the DNA end casts doubt on the J call. The CDR3 spans 16 residues. The germline CDR1 and CDR2 sequences are SGHVS and FQNEAQ. CDR3 bases: TGTGCCAGCAGACACACCGGGACCTACCCGGGAGACGAGCAGTACTTC. This encodes CASRHTGTYPGDEQYF.

This clone was detected only a few times. The chain couples TRBV29-1 to TRBJ1-4; D may be TRBD1 (5 bases). Between the trimmed V and J ends, which lost 7 bases and 5 bases, there was a span of 8 bases. CDR3 length equals 11 residues. CDR1 is SQVTM and CDR2 is ANQGSEA in the germline V gene. The CDR3 bases are TGCAGCGCCAGGGCCAATGAAAAACTGTTTTTT. Translating it yields CSARANEKLFF.

V gene TRBV5-5 combines with J gene TRBJ2-5, with unresolved D. The germline gives CDR1 SGHKS, CDR2 YYEKEE (reference sequence). Trimming removed 6 bases at V and 1 base at J, with 16 bases between. The CDR3 consists of 15 residues. For the CDR3, the DNA is TGTGCCAGCACCGCTTCGGTGTGGTCCCAAGAGACCCAGTACTTC. Protein product: CASTASVWSQETQYF.

This chain joins TRBV11-1 and TRBJ2-7; tentatively, D is TRBD2 (5 bases). V lost 4 bases, J lost 7 bases, and 17 bases lay in between. The V gene's germline CDR1 is SGHAT and CDR2 FQDESV (reference sequence). The CDR3 consists of 14 residues. The CDR3 is CASSSAGNSREQYF. CDR3 DNA sequence: TGTGCCAGCAGCTCCGCCGGGAACTCAAGGGAGCAGTACTTC.

The rearrangement uses TRBV7-9 and TRBJ2-7; maybe TRBD1 (6 bases). The germline gives CDR1 SEHNR, CDR2 FQNEAQ (reference sequence). V was clipped by 2 bases and J by 0 bases, with 11 bases between them. The CDR3 runs 15 residues. As DNA, the CDR3 is TGTGCCAGCAGCTTACCAACAGGGTACTCCTACGAGCAGTACTTC. This sequence encodes CASSLPTGYSYEQYF.

The V call is TRBV11-2, the J call TRBJ2-7; possible D gene TRBD2, 5 bases. Trimming cost V 1 base and J 5 bases, with 9 bases left between them. CDR3 size: 13 residues. Germline CDR1 reads SGHAT; CDR2 reads FQNNGV. CDR3: CASSLGYGDEQYF. In nucleotides, the CDR3 is TGTGCCAGCAGCTTAGGGTACGGGGACGAGCAGTACTTC.

The gene calls are TRBV7-6 and TRBJ2-1; possible D gene TRBD2, 6 bases. Germline V gene lookup returns CDR1 SGHVS and CDR2 FNYEAQ. Trimming cost V 1 base and J 0 bases, with 10 bases left between them. This CDR3 region has 16 residues. CDR3 protein: CASSLVDGSSYNEQFF. As DNA, the CDR3 is TGTGCCAGCAGCTTAGTCGACGGGAGCTCCTACAATGAGCAGTTCTTC. Based on the CDR3 plus reference TRBV7-6 and TRBJ2-1, the full variable domain is GAGVSQSPRYKVTKRGQDVALRCDPISGHVSLYWYRQALGQGPEFLTYFNYEAQQDKSGLPNDRFSAERPEGSISTLTIQRTEQRDSAMYRCASSLVDGSSYNEQFFGPGTRLTVL.

This clone was detected a few times. The chain combines TRBV19 with TRBJ1-2; 8 nucleotides match TRBD1. The CDR3 runs 15 residues. The V gene's germline CDR1 is LNHDA and CDR2 SQIVND (reference sequence). Trimming removed 8 bases from V and 6 bases from J; junction bases left unmatched: 14. The CDR3 loop reads CASEIGQGARNGYTF. As DNA, the CDR3 is TGTGCCAGTGAGATTGGACAGGGCGCTCGGAATGGCTACACCTTC.

This clone has only one observation. The chain carries TRBV7-9 and TRBJ2-5, with 9 bases aligning to TRBD2. The CDR3 runs to 15 residues. Germline-derived CDR1 and CDR2 are SEHNR and FQNEAQ (reference sequence). J gave up 3 bases and V 5 bases, and 7 bases lay outside the gene matches. The CDR3 DNA sequence: TGTGCCAGCAGCCCACCCGGGACTAGCAAAGAGACCCAGTACTTC. It yields the protein CASSPPGTSKETQYF.

This clone was detected only a few times. V gene TRBV4-1 combines with J gene TRBJ1-2; TRBD1 might be the D (5 bases). The V end lost 4 bases, the J end lost 5 bases, and 20 bases lay between the germline ends. CDR1 and CDR2 from the germline V gene are MGHRA and YSYEKL. The CDR3 length is 16 residues. As DNA, the CDR3 is TGCGCCAGCAGCCCTCAAGGTCAGGGCATGGGTTATGGCTACACCTTC. Translation: CASSPQGQGMGYGYTF.

This clone was seen a few times. This chain links TRBV7-2 with TRBJ1-1; D remains ambiguous. The CDR3 runs 13 residues. Trimming left V 2 bases short and J 1 base short, with 5 bases between. Germline V gene data show CDR1 as SGHTA and CDR2 as FQGNSA. CDR3 residues: CASSLTGNTEAFF. The DNA of the CDR3 is TGTGCCAGCAGCTTAACCGGGAACACTGAAGCTTTCTTT.

This chain links TRBV12-1 with TRBJ1-4; TRBD1 is the table's D call and was not checked against the DNA. TRBV12-1 is given as a pseudogene. The CDR3 length is 16 residues. CDR3 protein: CASSLTRGTTNEKLFF. As DNA, the CDR3 is TGTGCCAGCAGCTTAACCAGGGGGACGACTAATGAAAAACTGTTTTTT.